Below are 25 T cell receptor beta chains sequenced from a single sample in a study of T cells in Graves' hyperthyroidism and ophthalmopathy. RNA transcripts served as the template for amplifying TCR beta CDR3 regions. Carried out on the TCR CDR3, a first-round RT-PCR used the HTBI primer set. TCRdb used MiXCR to reprocess the multiplex PCR reads, holding one entry per CDR3 protein. This sample yields 340,000 or so distinct CDR3 sequences, of which 18% are seen a single time; around 47% belongs to the top ten. The sample consisted of blood. All receptors come from a woman between 50 and 59 years old with Graves' hyperthyroidism.

This clonotype occurred a few times. The chain recombines TRBV7-9 with TRBJ2-2; the match to TRBD2 covers 7 bases. Losses at the gene ends were 5 bases for V and 1 base for J; bases not matched to a gene: 4. The germline V gene encodes CDR1 SEHNR and CDR2 FQNEAQ (reference sequence). This CDR3 is 15 amino acids long. The CDR3 DNA follows: TGTGCCAGCAGCACCTCTAGCGGGAACACCGGGGAGCTGTTTTTT. Translating gives CASSTSSGNTGELFF.

This clonotype showed up many times. V gene TRBV11-1 combines with J gene TRBJ1-1, with D unclear. Germline assignment: CDR1 SGHAT and CDR2 FQDESV (reference sequence). The CDR3 length is 12 residues. V was clipped by 3 bases and J by 3 bases, with 5 bases between them. Written as DNA, the CDR3 is TGTGCCAGCAGCTTCGCCGACACTGAAGCTTTCTTT. It encodes CASSFADTEAFF.

The chain carries TRBV24-1 and TRBJ1-3, with D tentatively TRBD1 (5 bases). This CDR3 is built from 16 residues. Per the germline V gene, CDR1 is KGHDR and CDR2 is SFDVKD. Trimming left V 11 bases short and J 1 base short, with 20 bases between. The CDR3 DNA sequence: TGTGCCAGGCGGTCGGGGGACCTTTATTCTGGAAACACCATATATTTT. The encoded protein is CARRSGDLYSGNTIYF.

The CDR3 DNA reads TGCGCCAGCAGCTTGGAAGGGATCAGACCCAATCCACCCCTCCACTTT. This gives the protein CASSLEGIRPNPPLHF. This chain connects TRBV5-1 to TRBJ1-6; D gene unclear. V was trimmed by 0 bases and J by 11 bases, leaving 18 bases between them. Germline assignment: CDR1 SGHRS and CDR2 YFSETQ. This CDR3 is built from 16 residues.

This clonotype was observed a handful of times. The CDR3 coding sequence is TGTGCCACCAGCAGAGTGGGCCAGGGGAGGGCCAACACTGAAGCTTTCTTT. It is translated as CATSRVGQGRANTEAFF. The rearrangement joins TRBV15 to TRBJ1-1; perhaps TRBD1 as D (6 bases). Germline V gene sequence: CDR1 LNHNV, CDR2 YYDKDF (reference sequence). V shed 1 base and J shed 2 bases, with 17 bases lying between them. The CDR3 extends over 17 amino acids.

This clonotype showed up many times. The chain has TRBV3-1 and TRBJ1-6; no clear D. Per germline, CDR1 LGHDT and CDR2 YNNKEL (reference sequence). Trimming stripped 2 bases from V and 10 bases from J, with 9 bases between. The CDR3 covers 13 residues. The CDR3: CASSQSDVSPLHF. In nucleotides, the CDR3 is TGTGCCAGCAGCCAATCGGACGTGTCACCCCTCCACTTT.

This clonotype occurred many times. The V call is TRBV9, the J call TRBJ2-7, with D uncertain. V lost 0 bases, J lost 7 bases, and 14 bases lay in between. CDR1 is SGDLS, CDR2 YYNGEE, per germline. CDR3 length: 14 residues. The CDR3 DNA is TGTGCCAGCAGCGTAGCATACAGATCTACGGAGCAGTACTTC. Translation: CASSVAYRSTEQYF.

This clonotype was detected many times. This chain uses TRBV11-1 with TRBJ2-2; tentative D call: TRBD2 (6 bases). The V gene's germline CDR1 is SGHAT and CDR2 FQDESV (reference sequence). V gave up 3 bases and J gave up 6 bases, with 11 bases separating them. The length of the CDR3 is 14 residues. The CDR3 DNA reads as TGTGCCAGCAGCTTCGGGAGACAATCCGGGGAGCTGTTTTTT. Protein product: CASSFGRQSGELFF.

In this sample, this clonotype turned up a few times. The V call is TRBV24-1, the J call TRBJ2-3; 10 positions agree with TRBD1. Germline loops: CDR1 KGHDR, CDR2 SFDVKD. V dropped 2 bases and J dropped 6; count of bases not matched to a gene: 7. This CDR3 spans 16 amino acids. DNA of the CDR3: TGTGCCACCAGTGATTCAACGACAGGGGGCTGGGATACGCAGTATTTT. Amino acids: CATSDSTTGGWDTQYF.

This clonotype came up many times. The rearrangement links TRBV11-2 to TRBJ1-2; 7 nucleotides match TRBD1. The CDR3 runs to 12 residues. Germline CDR1 SGHAT, CDR2 FQNNGV. J was trimmed by 8 bases and V by 4 bases; bases with no gene match: 4. The CDR3 sequence is CASSSEGAGYTF. DNA for the CDR3: TGTGCCAGCAGCTCGGAGGGGGCAGGCTACACCTTC.

A few counts support this clonotype. This rearrangement joins TRBV24-1 to TRBJ2-3; 13 nucleotides line up with TRBD2. CDR1 is KGHDR, CDR2 SFDVKD, per germline. Germline trimming cut 3 bases from V and 4 bases from J; bases unmatched to any gene: 0. This CDR3 contains 15 residues. The CDR3 DNA reads as TGTGCCACCAGTGATGGACTAGCGGGAGCAGATACGCAGTATTTT. It encodes CATSDGLAGADTQYF.

The J gene is TRBJ2-1, the V gene TRBV14; no firm D call. The germline V gene has CDR1 SGHDN and CDR2 FVKESK. The CDR3 totals 15 residues. The V end was cut by 2 bases, the J end by 0 bases, with 8 bases between. The CDR3 bases are TGTGCCAGCAGCCAATGGCTTCGCTCCTACAATGAGCAGTTCTTC. Translated, it gives CASSQWLRSYNEQFF.

This clonotype has at least ten counts. The gene calls are TRBV6-1 and TRBJ2-3; D remains ambiguous. The CDR3 totals 13 residues. CDR1 is MNHNS, CDR2 SASEGT, per germline. Trimming pared 3 bases from V and 2 bases from J, leaving 6 bases between. The DNA of the CDR3 is TGTGCCAGCAGTGAGACAATCACAGATACGCAGTATTTT. It codes for CASSETITDTQYF.

This clonotype appeared many times. The chain carries TRBV2 and TRBJ2-3; 11 bases line up with TRBD1. Per germline, CDR1 SNHLY and CDR2 FYNNEI. The ends lost 4 bases at V and 3 bases at J; junction bases unmatched: 9. The CDR3 sequence is 17 residues long. CDR3 protein: CASSAAPGQGVTDTQYF. CDR3 in DNA: TGTGCCAGCAGTGCGGCCCCGGGACAGGGGGTAACAGATACGCAGTATTTT.

A note on this clonotype: The missing conserved phenylalanine or tryptophan at the end of this CDR3 makes a read error likely. The gene calls are TRBV18 and TRBJ1-1, with D possibly TRBD1 on 5 matching bases. CDR3 size: 15 residues. V was cut by 0 bases and J by 0 bases, with 8 bases left in between. Germline V gene sequence: CDR1 KGHSH, CDR2 LQKENI. The CDR3 nucleotides read TGTGCCAGCTCACCACCGGCGGGGCTGAACACTGAAGCTTTCCTT. Translated, it gives CASSPPAGLNTEAFL.

The V gene is TRBV4-1, the J gene TRBJ1-1; D is perhaps TRBD1 (6 bases). This CDR3 has 18 residues. CDR1 MGHRA and CDR2 YSYEKL come from the germline V gene. V was shortened by 5 bases and J by 2 bases, with 24 bases between the two germline ends. The CDR3 DNA follows: TGCGCCAGCAGCAAAGGGAACGCCCAGGGGCGGACCAACACTGAAGCTTTCTTT. It yields the protein CASSKGNAQGRTNTEAFF.

This clonotype came up many times. The chain has TRBV20-1 and TRBJ2-5, with D possibly matching TRBD2 (5 bases). Germline V gene sequence: CDR1 DFQATT, CDR2 SNEGSKA (reference sequence). V lost 0 bases to trimming and J lost 6 bases, with 11 bases between them. The CDR3 consists of 13 residues. Here the CDR3 reads CSARDLGGKTQYF. For the CDR3, the DNA is TGCAGTGCTAGAGATCTAGGAGGCAAGACCCAGTACTTC.

Remarks on this clonotype: Given a much more abundant clone one base away, this may be a read error. The chain uses TRBV2 and TRBJ1-3; D is ambiguous. Germline CDR1 SNHLY, CDR2 FYNNEI. The CDR3 length is 15 residues. CDR3 residues: CARLSEASSGDTIYF. CDR3 sequence (DNA): TGTGCCAGGCTGTCGGAGGCGAGCTCTGGAGACACCATATATTTT.

J is TRBJ2-7 and V is TRBV10-3, with 12 bases lining up with TRBD1. There are 14 residues in the CDR3. Per germline, CDR1 ENHRY and CDR2 SYGVKD. V was clipped by 6 bases and J by 2 bases; unmatched bases: 2. CDR3 amino acids: CAIRGTGGTYEQYF. In nucleotides, the CDR3 is TGTGCCATCAGGGGGACAGGGGGCACCTACGAGCAGTACTTC.

This clonotype has ten or more counts. The chain uses TRBV2 and TRBJ2-5; TRBD2 matches 7 bases. Germline trimming cut 3 bases from V and 5 bases from J; bases unmatched to any gene: 9. The CDR3 runs to 15 residues. Germline CDR1 reads SNHLY; CDR2 reads FYNNEI. This chain's CDR3 is CASSDSLAGRETQYF. CDR3 DNA sequence: TGTGCCAGCAGTGATTCCCTAGCCGGGAGGGAGACCCAGTACTTC.

This clonotype was detected ten times or more. The chain has TRBV20-1 and TRBJ2-3; 10 nucleotides agree with TRBD2. V shed 5 bases and J 2 bases; nucleotides not matched to a gene: 10. Germline V lookup: CDR1 DFQATT, CDR2 SNEGSKA (reference sequence). CDR3 length: 16 amino acids. The CDR3 bases are TGCAGTGCTGTTGATAGCGGGGGGCCAATCACAGATACGCAGTATTTT. Its translation: CSAVDSGGPITDTQYF.

This chain connects TRBV28 to TRBJ2-2; D gene ambiguous. Between the trimmed V and J ends, which lost 6 bases and 7 bases, there was a span of 9 bases. Germline CDR1 is MDHEN and CDR2 is SYDVKM. This CDR3 region has 12 residues. The CDR3 DNA is TGTGCCAGCAGGAGTGAGGTCGGGGAGCTGTTTTTT. This sequence encodes CASRSEVGELFF.

This clonotype was recorded many times. The V call is TRBV20-1, the J call TRBJ1-1; no definite D call. V lost 3 bases and J lost 0, with 14 bases in between. Germline assignment: CDR1 DFQATT and CDR2 SNEGSKA (reference sequence). The CDR3 has 15 residues. The CDR3 spells CSARQTGPLNTEAFF. The CDR3 coding sequence is TGCAGTGCTAGGCAGACCGGACCCCTGAACACTGAAGCTTTCTTT.

The V gene is TRBV6-1, the J gene TRBJ1-4, with 9 bases lining up with TRBD1. The CDR3 has 16 residues. J lost 5 bases, V lost 0 bases, and 4 bases had no gene match. Germline V gene sequence: CDR1 MNHNS, CDR2 SASEGT. The chain's CDR3 is CASSEALGQGNEKLFF. The CDR3 nucleotides are TGTGCCAGCAGTGAAGCGCTAGGACAGGGGAATGAAAAACTGTTTTTT.

This clonotype occurred many times. The chain links TRBV2 to TRBJ1-4; possible D gene TRBD1, 5 bases. Trimming took 6 bases from V and 5 from J, leaving 16 bases between them. Germline CDR1 is SNHLY and CDR2 is FYNNEI. The CDR3 consists of 15 residues. As DNA, the CDR3 is TGTGCCAGCAGGGCTTTCACAGGAGGGAATGAAAAACTGTTTTTT. It translates to CASRAFTGGNEKLFF.